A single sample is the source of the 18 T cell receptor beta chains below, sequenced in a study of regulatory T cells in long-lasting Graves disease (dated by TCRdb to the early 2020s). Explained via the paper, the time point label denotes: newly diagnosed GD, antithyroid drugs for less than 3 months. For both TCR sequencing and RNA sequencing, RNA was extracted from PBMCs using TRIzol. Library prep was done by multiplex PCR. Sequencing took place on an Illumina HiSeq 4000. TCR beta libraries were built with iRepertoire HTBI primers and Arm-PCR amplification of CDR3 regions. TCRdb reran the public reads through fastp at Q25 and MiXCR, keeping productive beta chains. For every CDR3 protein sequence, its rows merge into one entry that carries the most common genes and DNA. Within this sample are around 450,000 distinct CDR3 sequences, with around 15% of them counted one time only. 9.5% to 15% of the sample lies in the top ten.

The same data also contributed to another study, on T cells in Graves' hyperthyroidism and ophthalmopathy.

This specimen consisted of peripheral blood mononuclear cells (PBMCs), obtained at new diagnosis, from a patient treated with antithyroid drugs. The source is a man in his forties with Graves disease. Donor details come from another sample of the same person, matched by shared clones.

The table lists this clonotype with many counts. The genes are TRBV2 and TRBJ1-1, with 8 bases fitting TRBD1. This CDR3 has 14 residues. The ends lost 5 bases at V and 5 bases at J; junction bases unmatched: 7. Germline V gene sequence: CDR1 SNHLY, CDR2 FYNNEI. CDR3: CASSSDRGSTEAFF. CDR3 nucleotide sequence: TGTGCCAGCAGTTCAGACAGGGGATCAACTGAAGCTTTCTTT. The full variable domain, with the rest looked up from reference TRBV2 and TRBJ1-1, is EPEVTQTPSHQVTQMGQEVILRCVPISNHLYFYWYRQILGQKVEFLVSFYNNEISEKSEIFDDQFSVERPDGSNFTLKIRSTKLEDSAMYFCASSSDRGSTEAFFGQGTRLTVV.

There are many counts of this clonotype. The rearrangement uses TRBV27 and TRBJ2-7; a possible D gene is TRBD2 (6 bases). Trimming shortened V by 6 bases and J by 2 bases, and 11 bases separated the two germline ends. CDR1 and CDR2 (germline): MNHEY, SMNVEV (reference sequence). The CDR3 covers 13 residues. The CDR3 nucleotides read TGTGCCAGCAGGACGGGACTCACCTACGAGCAGTACTTC. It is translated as CASRTGLTYEQYF.

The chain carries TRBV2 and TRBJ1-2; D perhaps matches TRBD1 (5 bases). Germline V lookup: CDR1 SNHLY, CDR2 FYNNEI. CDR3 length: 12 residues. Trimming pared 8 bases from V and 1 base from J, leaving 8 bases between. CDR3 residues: CASRQRNYGYTF. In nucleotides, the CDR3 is TGTGCCAGCCGACAGCGTAACTATGGCTACACCTTC.

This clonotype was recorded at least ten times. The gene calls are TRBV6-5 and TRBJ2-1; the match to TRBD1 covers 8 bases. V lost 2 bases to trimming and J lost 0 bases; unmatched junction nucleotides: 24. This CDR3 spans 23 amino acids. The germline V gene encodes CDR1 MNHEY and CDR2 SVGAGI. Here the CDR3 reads CASSYPIREWTGKKGASYNEQFF. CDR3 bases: TGTGCCAGCAGTTACCCAATCCGCGAGTGGACAGGGAAGAAAGGGGCCTCCTACAATGAGCAGTTCTTC.

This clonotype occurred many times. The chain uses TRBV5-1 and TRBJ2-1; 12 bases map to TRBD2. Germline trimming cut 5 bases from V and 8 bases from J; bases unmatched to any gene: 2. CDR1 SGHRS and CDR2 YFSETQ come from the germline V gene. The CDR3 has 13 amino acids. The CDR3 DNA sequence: TGCGCCAGCAGTACTAGCGGGAGGCATGAGCAGTTCTTC. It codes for CASSTSGRHEQFF.

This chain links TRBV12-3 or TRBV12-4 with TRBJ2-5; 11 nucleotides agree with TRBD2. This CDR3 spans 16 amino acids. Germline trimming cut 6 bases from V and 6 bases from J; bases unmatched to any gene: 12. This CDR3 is CASSSNPTSGVQTQYF. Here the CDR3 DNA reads TGTGCCAGCAGCTCAAACCCGACTAGCGGGGTTCAGACCCAGTACTTC.

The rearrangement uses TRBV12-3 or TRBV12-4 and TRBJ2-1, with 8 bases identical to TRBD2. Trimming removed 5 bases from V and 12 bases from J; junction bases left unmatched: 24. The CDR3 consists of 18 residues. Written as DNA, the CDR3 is TGTGCCAGCAGTCCCACCCCCCATAGCGGGAACTTACGATGGGGGCAGTTCTTC. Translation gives CASSPTPHSGNLRWGQFF.

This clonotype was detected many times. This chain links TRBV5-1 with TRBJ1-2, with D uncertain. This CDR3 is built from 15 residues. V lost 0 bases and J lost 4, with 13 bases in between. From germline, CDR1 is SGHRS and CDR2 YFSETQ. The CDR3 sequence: CASSLDSLNIYGYTF. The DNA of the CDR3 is TGCGCCAGCAGCTTGGACAGCCTGAATATCTATGGCTACACCTTC. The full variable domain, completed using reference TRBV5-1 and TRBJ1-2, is KAGVTQTPRYLIKTRGQQVTLSCSPISGHRSVSWYQQTPGQGLQFLFEYFSETQRNKGNFPGRFSGRQFSNSRSEMNVSTLELGDSALYLCASSLDSLNIYGYTFGSGTRLTVV.

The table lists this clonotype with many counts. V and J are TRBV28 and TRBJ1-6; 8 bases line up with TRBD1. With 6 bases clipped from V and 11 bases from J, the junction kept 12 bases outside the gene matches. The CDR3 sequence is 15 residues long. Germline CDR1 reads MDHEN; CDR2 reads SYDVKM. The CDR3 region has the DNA TGTGCCAGCAGAGAGAAGACAGGGGAGAGTACACCCCTCCACTTT. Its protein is CASREKTGESTPLHF. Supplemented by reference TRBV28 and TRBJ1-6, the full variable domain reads DVKVTQSSRYLVKRTGEKVFLECVQDMDHENMFWYRQDPGLGLRLIYFSYDVKMKEKGDIPEGYSVSREKKERFSLILESASTNQTSMYLCASREKTGESTPLHFGNGTRLTVT.

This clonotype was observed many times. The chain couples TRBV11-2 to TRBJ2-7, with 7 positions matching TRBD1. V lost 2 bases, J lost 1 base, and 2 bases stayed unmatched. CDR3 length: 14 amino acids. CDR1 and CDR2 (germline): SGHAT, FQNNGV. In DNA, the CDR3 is TGTGCCAGCAGCTTATCGACAGGGTCCTACGAGCAGTACTTC. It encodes CASSLSTGSYEQYF.

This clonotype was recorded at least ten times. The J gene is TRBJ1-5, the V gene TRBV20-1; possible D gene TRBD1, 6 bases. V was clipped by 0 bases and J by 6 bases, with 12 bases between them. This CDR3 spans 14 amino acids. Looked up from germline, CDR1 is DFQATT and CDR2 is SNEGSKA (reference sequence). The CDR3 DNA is TGCAGTGCTAGAGACCCAGGGGTGGGTCAGCCCCAGCATTTT. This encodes CSARDPGVGQPQHF.

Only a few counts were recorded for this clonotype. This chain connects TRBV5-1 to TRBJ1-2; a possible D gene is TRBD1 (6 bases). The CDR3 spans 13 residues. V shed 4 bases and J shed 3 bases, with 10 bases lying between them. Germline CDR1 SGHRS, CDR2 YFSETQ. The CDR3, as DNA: TGCGCCAGCAGCCCGGAGGGGGACTATGGCTACACCTTC. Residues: CASSPEGDYGYTF.

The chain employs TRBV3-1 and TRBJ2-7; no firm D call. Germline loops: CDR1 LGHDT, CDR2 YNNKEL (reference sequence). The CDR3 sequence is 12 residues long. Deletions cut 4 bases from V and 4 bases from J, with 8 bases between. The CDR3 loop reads CASSRSEYEQYF. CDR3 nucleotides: TGTGCCAGCAGCCGCTCGGAGTACGAGCAGTACTTC.

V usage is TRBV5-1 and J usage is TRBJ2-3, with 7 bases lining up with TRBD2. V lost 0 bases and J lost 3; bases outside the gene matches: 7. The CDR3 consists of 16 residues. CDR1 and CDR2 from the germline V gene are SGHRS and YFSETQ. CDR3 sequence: CASSLGGGRVTDTQYF. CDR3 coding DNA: TGCGCCAGCAGCTTGGGTGGCGGGAGAGTGACAGATACGCAGTATTTT. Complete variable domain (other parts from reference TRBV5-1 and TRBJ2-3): KAGVTQTPRYLIKTRGQQVTLSCSPISGHRSVSWYQQTPGQGLQFLFEYFSETQRNKGNFPGRFSGRQFSNSRSEMNVSTLELGDSALYLCASSLGGGRVTDTQYFGPGTRLTVL.

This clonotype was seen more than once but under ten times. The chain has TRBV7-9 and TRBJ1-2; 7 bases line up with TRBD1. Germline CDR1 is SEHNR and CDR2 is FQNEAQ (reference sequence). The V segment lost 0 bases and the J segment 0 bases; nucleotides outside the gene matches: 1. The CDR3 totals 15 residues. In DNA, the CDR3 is TGTGCCAGCAGCTTAGCAGACAGGGCTAACTATGGCTACACCTTC. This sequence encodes CASSLADRANYGYTF.

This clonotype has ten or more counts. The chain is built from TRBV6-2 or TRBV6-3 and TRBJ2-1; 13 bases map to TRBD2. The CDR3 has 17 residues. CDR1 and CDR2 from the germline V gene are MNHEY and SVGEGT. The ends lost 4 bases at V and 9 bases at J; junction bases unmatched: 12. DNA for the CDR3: TGTGCCAGCAGTTCTCGGACTAGCGGGAGTAATTTGGGTGAGCAGTTCTTC. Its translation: CASSSRTSGSNLGEQFF.

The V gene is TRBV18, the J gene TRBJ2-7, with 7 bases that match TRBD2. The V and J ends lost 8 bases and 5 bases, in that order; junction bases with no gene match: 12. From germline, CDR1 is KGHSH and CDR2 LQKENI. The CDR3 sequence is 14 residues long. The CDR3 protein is CASQGGDYLDEQYF. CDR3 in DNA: TGTGCCAGCCAGGGAGGGGACTACTTGGACGAGCAGTACTTC.

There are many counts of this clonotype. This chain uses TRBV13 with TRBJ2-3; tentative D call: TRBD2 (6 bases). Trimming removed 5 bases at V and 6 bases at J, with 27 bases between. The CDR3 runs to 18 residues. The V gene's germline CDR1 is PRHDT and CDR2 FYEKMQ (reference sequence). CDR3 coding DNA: TGTGCCAGCAGCGGACGGAAAGGAGGGACCACGAGGGCGGATACGCAGTATTTT. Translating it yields CASSGRKGGTTRADTQYF.